This T cell receptor beta chain was recorded in a study of blood T cell repertoires in COVID-19. Study at large: In each case, the material was cDNA or gDNA derived from T cells, B-cell-depleted T cells, or PBMCs.

This study enrolled people aged 18 to 89 from roughly 22 US geographic areas. Donors were grouped by their self-reported clinical history. The CDR3 has 16 amino acids. J lost 4 bases, V lost 3 bases, and 6 bases had no gene match. Germline CDR1 reads SGHAT; CDR2 reads FQDESV (reference sequence). In the original processing: Nucleated cell number was recorded as an estimate derived from reference gene primer amplification. Sequencing was performed with immunoSEQ multiplex PCR; in TCRdb, only in-frame clones are kept and a portion is missing. D and trimming come from the DNA, and the V and J calls and clone size come from that table. The sample consists of under 200,000 clones, roughly 90% of them appearing once.

Input material: PBMCs or T cells enriched from blood (not recorded which). This sequence joins TRBV11-1 and TRBJ2-1; 10 bases match TRBD2. This TCR was recovered from a woman in her 50s who had recovered from COVID-19. CDR3 sequence: CASSFPGLALYNEQFF. DNA for the CDR3: TGTGCCAGCAGCTTTCCGGGACTAGCGCTATACAATGAGCAGTTCTTC.